The 10 T cell receptor beta chains given below trace back to one sample, sequenced in a study of neurological immune-mediated disorders. In TCRdb, the 5' RACE reads were re-called with MiXCR into one record per CDR3 protein. The sample lists tens of thousands of distinct CDR3 sequences, 4.5% to 5.5% seen once, with roughly 2% in the top ten. The sample comprised PBMCs. These receptor sequences come from a woman aged 70 to 79 with multiple sclerosis.

The chain has TRBV20-1 and TRBJ2-1; TRBD1 matches 10 bases. The CDR3 loop spans 14 amino acids. J gave up 1 base and V 5 bases, and 2 bases lay outside the gene matches. The germline gives CDR1 DFQATT, CDR2 SNEGSKA (reference sequence). CDR3 DNA sequence: TGCAGTGCTGGGGACAGGGGATCCTACAATGAGCAGTTCTTC. Protein sequence: CSAGDRGSYNEQFF.

This clonotype was detected many times. The V call is TRBV24-1, the J call TRBJ2-5; D uncertain. V was cut by 3 bases and J by 4 bases, with 8 bases left in between. The CDR3 is made up of 13 amino acids. Germline loops: CDR1 KGHDR, CDR2 SFDVKD. The CDR3 spells CATSDQERETQYF. CDR3 DNA: TGTGCCACCAGTGATCAAGAGAGAGAGACCCAGTACTTC.

The chain combines TRBV18 with TRBJ2-1, with unresolved D. Trimming pared 3 bases from V and 8 bases from J, leaving 11 bases between. The CDR3 is 13 residues long. In germline, CDR1 is KGHSH, CDR2 LQKENI. The CDR3: CASSPPSVDEQFF. The CDR3 nucleotides are TGTGCCAGCTCACCCCCCAGTGTGGATGAGCAGTTCTTC. Together with reference TRBV18 and TRBJ2-1, the CDR3 gives the full variable domain: NAGVMQNPRHLVRRRGQEARLRCSPMKGHSHVYWYRQLPEEGLKFMVYLQKENIIDESGMPKERFSAEFPKEGPSILRIQQVVRGDSAAYFCASSPPSVDEQFFGPGTRLTVL.

In this sample, this clonotype turned up many times. The chain recombines TRBV28 with TRBJ2-1; possibly TRBD1 or TRBD2 for D (5 bases each). V lost 2 bases and J 0 bases, leaving 17 bases between the germline ends. The CDR3 loop spans 18 amino acids. Per the germline V gene, CDR1 is MDHEN and CDR2 is SYDVKM. The CDR3 reads CASSLPPWGRGSYNEQFF. Written as DNA, the CDR3 is TGTGCCAGCAGTTTACCCCCTTGGGGGAGAGGCTCCTACAATGAGCAGTTCTTC.

This clonotype occurred many times. J is TRBJ2-2 and V is TRBV4-1; weak D call: TRBD1 (6 bases). Germline V gene sequence: CDR1 MGHRA, CDR2 YSYEKL. The CDR3 runs to 17 residues. The V end lost 3 bases, the J end lost 0 bases, and 14 bases lay between the germline ends. The CDR3 loop reads CASSQESQGANTGELFF. CDR3 coding DNA: TGCGCCAGCAGCCAGGAATCACAGGGCGCGAACACCGGGGAGCTGTTTTTT.

This clonotype was seen ten or more times. The V call is TRBV7-9, the J call TRBJ2-7, with D maybe TRBD1 (5 bases). CDR3 length: 13 amino acids. Germline values: CDR1 SEHNR, CDR2 FQNEAQ (reference sequence). V was pared by 2 bases and J by 4 bases, with 9 bases between. CDR3 sequence: CASSLRTSYEQYF. DNA of the CDR3: TGTGCCAGCAGCTTACGGACAAGTTACGAGCAGTACTTC.

This clonotype was seen many times. The gene calls are TRBV20-1 and TRBJ2-4, with TRBD2 matching over 15 bases. The CDR3 has 18 residues. Looked up from germline, CDR1 is DFQATT and CDR2 is SNEGSKA (reference sequence). After removal of 0 bases from V and 2 bases from J, the junction contained 5 bases not matched to a gene. CDR3 region: CSARDPGLAGGTKNIQYF. CDR3 nucleotide sequence: TGCAGTGCTAGAGATCCGGGACTAGCGGGAGGAACCAAAAACATTCAGTACTTC.

This clonotype was observed at least ten times. The V and J genes are TRBV29-1 and TRBJ2-1; 7 bases fit TRBD2. Germline CDR1 SQVTM, CDR2 ANQGSEA. This CDR3 has 14 residues. V was clipped by 5 bases and J by 0 bases; unmatched bases: 4. The chain's CDR3 is CSVQAGDSYNEQFF. CDR3 bases: TGCAGCGTTCAGGCGGGAGACTCCTACAATGAGCAGTTCTTC.

This clonotype has a count of ten or more. The rearrangement joins TRBV20-1 to TRBJ2-7; D is perhaps TRBD1 (5 bases). V was pared by 6 bases and J by 2 bases, with 17 bases between. Germline V gene sequence: CDR1 DFQATT, CDR2 SNEGSKA (reference sequence). The CDR3 loop spans 14 amino acids. DNA of the CDR3: TGCAGTGCACCGGAACCGACAGCTCCCTACGAGCAGTACTTC. Encoded protein: CSAPEPTAPYEQYF.

In its sample, this clonotype was seen a few times. Possible read error: a much larger clone is one base away. The chain couples TRBV9 to TRBJ1-1; D gene ambiguous. CDR3 length equals 12 residues. The V gene's germline CDR1 is SGDLS and CDR2 YYNGEE. The CDR3 coding sequence is TGTGACAGCAGCGGCTGGGCAGGAGAAGCTTTCTTT. Protein: CDSSGWAGEAFF.